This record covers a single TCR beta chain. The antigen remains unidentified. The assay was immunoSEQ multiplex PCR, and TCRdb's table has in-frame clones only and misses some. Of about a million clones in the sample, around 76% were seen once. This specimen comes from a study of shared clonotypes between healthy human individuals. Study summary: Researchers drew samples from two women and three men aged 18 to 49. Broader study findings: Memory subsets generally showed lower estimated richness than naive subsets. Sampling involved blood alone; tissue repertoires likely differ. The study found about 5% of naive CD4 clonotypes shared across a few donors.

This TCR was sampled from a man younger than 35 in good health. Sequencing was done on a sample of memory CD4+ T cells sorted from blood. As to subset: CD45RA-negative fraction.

CDR3 residues: CASSQVGQTVNYGYTF. CDR3 sequence (DNA): TGCGCCAGCAGCCAAGTTGGCCAGACCGTTAACTATGGCTACACCTTC. The V and J genes are TRBV4-1 and TRBJ1-2; D is unclear. V lost 1 base and J lost 1, with 13 bases in between. Germline V gene data show CDR1 as MGHRA and CDR2 as YSYEKL. The CDR3 runs 16 residues.